These 25 T cell receptor beta chains were all obtained from the same sample, sequenced in a study of CD8+CD57+ T cells in acquired aplastic anemia. Genomic DNA, the template, was used for profiling of the TCR beta VDJ and CDR3. In TCRdb, the reads were re-called with MiXCR into one record per CDR3 protein. Seen here are approximately 58,000 distinct CDR3 sequences, around 50% observed once, and the top ten hold roughly 15%. Individuals selected for sequencing had exhibited CD8+CD57+ cell expansion on flow cytometry. Specimen: sorted CD4+, CD8+, or CD8+CD57+ T cells (not recorded which) from PBMCs. These receptors all stem from a human donor with aplastic anemia.

This sequence joins TRBV19 and TRBJ1-5; possible D gene TRBD1, 5 bases. V was clipped by 5 bases and J by 5 bases, with 13 bases between them. The CDR3 is 14 amino acids. Germline values: CDR1 LNHDA, CDR2 SQIVND (reference sequence). In nucleotides, the CDR3 is TGTGCCAGTAGTCGGAGGGGTGGGGATCAGCCCCAGCATTTT. Residues: CASSRRGGDQPQHF.

V gene TRBV27 combines with J gene TRBJ1-4; 9 nucleotides match TRBD1. The V segment lost 2 bases and the J segment 2 bases; nucleotides outside the gene matches: 6. Germline-derived CDR1 and CDR2 are MNHEY and SMNVEV (reference sequence). This CDR3 comprises 17 residues. As DNA, the CDR3 is TGTGCCAGCAGTTTAGTGGGACAGGGTGCCACTAATGAAAAACTGTTTTTT. Amino acid sequence: CASSLVGQGATNEKLFF.

The CDR3 loop reads CSASPGHGYTF. The DNA of the CDR3 is TGCAGTGCTAGCCCAGGACATGGCTACACCTTC. The gene calls are TRBV20-1 and TRBJ1-2; D uncertain. Germline CDR1 reads DFQATT; CDR2 reads SNEGSKA (reference sequence). V lost 3 bases and J lost 6, with 8 bases in between. The CDR3 totals 11 residues.

The genes are TRBV4-3 and TRBJ2-7; a possible D gene is TRBD1 (6 bases). Looked up from germline, CDR1 is LGHNA and CDR2 is YSLEER. The CDR3 spans 13 residues. V shed 8 bases and J shed 2 bases, with 13 bases lying between them. The DNA of the CDR3 is TGCGCCAGCCCCCGGACAGATCCCTACGAGCAGTACGTC. Encoded protein: CASPRTDPYEQYV.

V is TRBV15 and J is TRBJ2-7; D unclear. Looked up from germline, CDR1 is LNHNV and CDR2 is YYDKDF (reference sequence). The CDR3 extends over 12 amino acids. V was cut by 3 bases and J by 5 bases, with 8 bases left in between. The CDR3 sequence: CATSSSSNEQYF. The CDR3 region has the DNA TGTGCCACCAGCAGCAGTTCTAACGAGCAGTACTTC.

This chain uses TRBV7-9 with TRBJ2-7; 9 nucleotides line up with TRBD2. Germline values: CDR1 SEHNR, CDR2 FQNEAQ (reference sequence). This CDR3 region has 14 residues. Trimming at V came to 6 bases and at J to 4 bases, leaving 7 bases not matched to a gene. This chain's CDR3 is CASRASSGGYEQYF. CDR3 sequence (DNA): TGTGCCAGCAGAGCTAGTAGCGGGGGTTACGAGCAGTACTTC.

In its sample, this clonotype was seen many times. CDR3 amino acids: CSAREGDNEQFF. The DNA of the CDR3 is TGCAGTGCTAGAGAGGGGGACAATGAGCAGTTCTTC. The chain combines TRBV20-1 with TRBJ2-1; D tentatively reads TRBD1 or TRBD2 (5 bases each). Germline loops: CDR1 DFQATT, CDR2 SNEGSKA (reference sequence). The V end was cut by 0 bases, the J end by 5 bases, with 5 bases between. CDR3 length: 12 amino acids.

J is TRBJ2-1 and V is TRBV24-1, with 9 bases lining up with TRBD1. Unmatched junction bases numbered 13, after V lost 6 bases and J lost 8 bases. Germline V lookup: CDR1 KGHDR, CDR2 SFDVKD. The CDR3 is 16 residues long. CDR3 protein: CATSSFTRDRVYEQFF. Here the CDR3 DNA reads TGTGCCACCAGTTCCTTCACCCGGGACAGGGTCTATGAGCAGTTCTTC.

V and J are TRBV10-3 and TRBJ2-7, with a possible D match to TRBD2 (6 bases). CDR1 and CDR2 (germline): ENHRY, SYGVKD. Trimming removed 4 bases at V and 2 bases at J, with 9 bases between. There are 13 residues in the CDR3. CDR3 residues: CAISGRGTYEQYF. The CDR3 DNA is TGTGCCATCAGTGGACGGGGGACCTACGAGCAGTACTTC.

This clonotype has a count of ten or more. This sequence joins TRBV7-9 and TRBJ2-1; no clear D. Germline assignment: CDR1 SEHNR and CDR2 FQNEAQ (reference sequence). The CDR3 sequence is 14 residues long. V was pared by 6 bases and J by 0 bases, with 9 bases between. DNA of the CDR3: TGTGCCAGCAGTCTTGGGAACTCCTACAATGAGCAGTTCTTC. Its translation is CASSLGNSYNEQFF. The variable domain in full, with the rest retrieved from reference TRBV7-9 and TRBJ2-1, is DTGVSQNPRHKITKRGQNVTFRCDPISEHNRLYWYRQTLGQGPEFLTYFQNEAQLEKSRLLSDRFSAERPKGSFSTLEIQRTEQGDSAMYLCASSLGNSYNEQFFGPGTRLTVL.

The rearrangement joins TRBV13 to TRBJ1-2, with TRBD1 identical over 10 bases. The length of the CDR3 is 19 residues. The V segment lost 5 bases and the J segment 4 bases; nucleotides outside the gene matches: 19. Looked up from germline, CDR1 is PRHDT and CDR2 is FYEKMQ (reference sequence). Written as DNA, the CDR3 is TGTGCCAGCAGCCCCGGGTGGTGGGACAGGGGTAGAGGGGGCTATGGCTACACCTTC. It codes for CASSPGWWDRGRGGYGYTF.

Relative to its sample, this clonotype is medium-sized. The chain combines TRBV7-9 with TRBJ1-3, with 7 bases lining up with TRBD1. The germline CDR1 and CDR2 sequences are SEHNR and FQNEAQ (reference sequence). V lost 11 bases to trimming and J lost 7 bases; unmatched junction nucleotides: 8. The CDR3 loop spans 12 amino acids. The CDR3 loop is CALRGRGNTIYF. In nucleotides, the CDR3 is TGTGCCCTGAGGGGCAGGGGGAACACCATATATTTT.

This clonotype was seen a handful of times. This sequence joins TRBV9 and TRBJ2-5; D is undetermined. V was clipped by 1 base and J by 5 bases, with 15 bases between them. The CDR3 is 15 amino acids. Germline lookup yields CDR1 SGDLS and CDR2 YYNGEE. This CDR3 is CASSVLDLGRETQYF. CDR3 coding DNA: TGTGCCAGCAGCGTACTAGATCTGGGCCGGGAGACCCAGTACTTC.

There are many counts of this clonotype. The chain has TRBV20-1 and TRBJ1-1, with no clear D. V lost 3 bases, J lost 1 base, and 9 bases lay in between. From germline, CDR1 is DFQATT and CDR2 SNEGSKA (reference sequence). This CDR3 is 13 amino acids long. In nucleotides, the CDR3 is TGCAGTGCTAGTGATGAGGAGAACACTGAAGCTTTCTTT. It translates to CSASDEENTEAFF.

The chain couples TRBV29-1 to TRBJ1-3; D is uncertain. Trimming pared 4 bases from V and 4 bases from J, leaving 5 bases between. CDR1 and CDR2 (germline): SQVTM, ANQGSEA. CDR3 size: 11 residues. CDR3 protein: CSVGNGNTIYF. The CDR3 DNA sequence: TGCAGCGTTGGGAACGGAAACACCATATATTTT. The full variable domain, rest sourced from reference TRBV29-1 and TRBJ1-3, is SAVISQKPSRDICQRGTSLTIQCQVDSQVTMMFWYRQQPGQSLTLIATANQGSEATYESGFVIDKFPISRPNLTFSTLTVSNMSPEDSSIYLCSVGNGNTIYFGEGSWLTVV.

The gene calls are TRBV6-5 and TRBJ1-5, with no clear D. V was trimmed by 2 bases and J by 2 bases, leaving 13 bases between them. Per germline, CDR1 MNHEY and CDR2 SVGAGI. This CDR3 comprises 16 residues. CDR3 protein: CASSYVEYGGNQPQHF. CDR3 sequence (DNA): TGTGCCAGCAGTTACGTGGAATACGGTGGCAATCAGCCCCAGCATTTT.

This clonotype occurred many times. The chain carries TRBV9 and TRBJ2-1; TRBD1 or TRBD2 may be the D gene (5 bases each). This CDR3 is built from 15 residues. Germline V gene sequence: CDR1 SGDLS, CDR2 YYNGEE. V lost 0 bases to trimming and J lost 6 bases, with 13 bases between them. The CDR3 sequence is CASSVGGGGVNEQFF. The CDR3 nucleotides are TGTGCCAGCAGCGTAGGAGGTGGGGGTGTCAATGAGCAGTTCTTC.

This clonotype has ten or more counts. J is TRBJ2-1 and V is TRBV6-4; 8 nucleotides agree with TRBD1. The germline V gene has CDR1 MRHNA and CDR2 SNTAGT. The J segment lost 3 bases and the V segment lost 8 bases, leaving 6 bases of the junction unmatched. CDR3 length equals 14 residues. This CDR3 is CASRPGQDYNEQFF. The CDR3 DNA reads TGTGCCAGCCGCCCGGGACAGGACTACAATGAGCAGTTCTTC.

V is TRBV2 and J is TRBJ1-1; 7 nucleotides line up with TRBD1. There are 13 residues in the CDR3. Germline CDR1 is SNHLY and CDR2 is FYNNEI. Unmatched junction bases numbered 8, after V lost 7 bases and J lost 6 bases. CDR3 sequence reads: CASKENRGPEAFF. For the CDR3, the DNA is TGTGCCAGCAAAGAGAACAGGGGTCCTGAAGCTTTCTTT. Complete variable domain (other parts from reference TRBV2 and TRBJ1-1): EPEVTQTPSHQVTQMGQEVILRCVPISNHLYFYWYRQILGQKVEFLVSFYNNEISEKSEIFDDQFSVERPDGSNFTLKIRSTKLEDSAMYFCASKENRGPEAFFGQGTRLTVV.

This clonotype was counted only a few times. V and J are TRBV7-8 and TRBJ2-3, with no clear D. This CDR3 is 15 amino acids long. V was clipped by 5 bases and J by 3 bases, with 15 bases between them. CDR1 and CDR2 from the germline V gene are SGHVS and FQNEAQ. CDR3 coding DNA: TGTGCCAGCAGCGGAAAACCGGACGGGACAGATACGCAGTATTTT. It encodes CASSGKPDGTDTQYF. Full variable domain (outside the CDR3, taken from reference TRBV7-8 and TRBJ2-3): GAGVSQSPRYKVAKRGQDVALRCDPISGHVSLFWYQQALGQGPEFLTYFQNEAQLDKSGLPSDRFFAERPEGSVSTLKIQRTQQEDSAVYLCASSGKPDGTDTQYFGPGTRLTVL.

This chain connects TRBV25-1 to TRBJ2-2; TRBD1 matches 7 bases. Matching the DNA end better, TRBJ1-4 makes the J call doubtful. Germline V CDR1 and CDR2: MGHDK, SYGVNS. The CDR3 totals 15 residues. DNA for the CDR3: TGTGCCAGCGGCAACCGTGAGAGGGGGCATGAAAAACTGTTTTTT. Its translation: CASGNRERGHEKLFF.

Many counts were recorded for this clonotype. DNA of the CDR3: TGTGCCAGCAGCCGTGGGACCTCCACTGAAGCTTTCTTT. It specifies CASSRGTSTEAFF. This rearrangement joins TRBV5-4 to TRBJ1-1; D is possibly TRBD1 (5 bases). Germline V lookup: CDR1 SGHNT, CDR2 YYREEE (reference sequence). The CDR3 contains 13 residues. V lost 4 bases, J lost 4 bases, and 11 bases lay in between. Supplemented by reference TRBV5-4 and TRBJ1-1, the full variable domain reads ETGVTQSPTHLIKTRGQQVTLRCSSQSGHNTVSWYQQALGQGPQFIFQYYREEENGRGNFPPRFSGLQFPNYSSELNVNALELDDSALYLCASSRGTSTEAFFGQGTRLTVV.

For this clonotype: One end of the junction fails to match germline, which may point to a read error. V and J are TRBV29-1 and TRBJ2-7; D ambiguous. In germline, CDR1 is SQVTM, CDR2 ANQGSEA. This CDR3 region has 12 residues. CDR3 sequence reads: CSVEGKTYELYF. CDR3 bases: TGCAGCGTTGAAGGCAAGACCTACGAGCTGTACTTC.

This clonotype was picked up many times. V and J are TRBV6-1 and TRBJ1-5; unclear D gene. V lost 1 base, J lost 11 bases, and 6 bases lay in between. CDR1 is MNHNS and CDR2 is SASEGT in the germline V gene. The length of the CDR3 is 11 residues. CDR3 bases: TGTGCCAGCAGTGAAGTGGGGACCCAGCATTTT. It translates to CASSEVGTQHF.

CDR3 in DNA: TGTGCCAGCCGTAATGTCGGGTATGAAAAACTGTTTTTT. This encodes CASRNVGYEKLFF. The chain links TRBV2 to TRBJ1-4, with D unclear. Trimming cost V 8 bases and J 6 bases, with 13 bases left between them. The CDR3 length is 13 residues. From germline, CDR1 is SNHLY and CDR2 FYNNEI.